The text below deals with one T cell receptor (beta chain). This entry is derived from a study of blood T cell repertoires in COVID-19. Clones were sequenced by immunoSEQ multiplex PCR, and TCRdb holds only the in-frame ones, with some missing. Of about 86,000 clones in the sample, roughly 84% were seen once. CDR1 and CDR2 from the germline V gene are LNHDA and SQIVND (reference sequence). The V and J ends lost 7 bases and 4 bases, in that order; junction bases with no gene match: 4. This CDR3 has 15 amino acids. This TCR derives from a woman older than 75 with active or convalescent COVID-19. The chain recombines TRBV19 with TRBJ2-1; 13 nucleotides align to TRBD2. Specimen: peripheral blood. Here the CDR3 reads CASTWTSGSYNEQFF. CDR3 in DNA: TGTGCCAGTACTTGGACTAGCGGGAGTTACAATGAGCAGTTCTTC.